This T cell receptor (beta chain) is drawn from a study of blood T cell repertoires in COVID-19. Study background: Sources were T cells, B-cell-depleted T cells, or PBMCs; the material itself was cDNA or gDNA.

This clone has more than one count but fewer than ten. Only in-frame clones appear in the TCRdb table, and some are missing; sequencing was by immunoSEQ multiplex PCR. In the table there are fewer than 500,000 clones, 70% to 90% of which are singletons. This receptor was obtained from a man younger than 30 with COVID-19, enrolled during active disease. What was sequenced was peripheral blood.

The CDR3 loop reads CASSVESLSGELFF. For the CDR3, the DNA is TGTGCCAGCAGCGTAGAATCCCTCTCCGGGGAGCTGTTTTTT. This chain uses TRBV9 with TRBJ2-2; D not certain. Germline CDR1 is SGDLS and CDR2 is YYNGEE. The CDR3 is made up of 14 amino acids. Trimming pared 0 bases from V and 6 bases from J, leaving 9 bases between.